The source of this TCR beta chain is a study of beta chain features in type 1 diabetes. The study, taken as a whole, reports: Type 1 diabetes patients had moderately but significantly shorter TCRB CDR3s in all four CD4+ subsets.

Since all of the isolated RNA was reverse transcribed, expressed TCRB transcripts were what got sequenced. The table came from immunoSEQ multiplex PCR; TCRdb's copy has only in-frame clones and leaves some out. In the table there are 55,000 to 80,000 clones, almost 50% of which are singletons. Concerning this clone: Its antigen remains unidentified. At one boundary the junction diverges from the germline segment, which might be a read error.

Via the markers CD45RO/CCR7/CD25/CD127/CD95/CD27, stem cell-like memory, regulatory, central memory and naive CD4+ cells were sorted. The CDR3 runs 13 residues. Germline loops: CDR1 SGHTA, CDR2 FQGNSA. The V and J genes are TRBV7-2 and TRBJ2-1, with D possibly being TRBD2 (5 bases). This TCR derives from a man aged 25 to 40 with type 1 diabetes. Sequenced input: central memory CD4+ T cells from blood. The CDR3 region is CAGSILGRDEQFF. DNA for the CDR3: TGTGCCGGCAGCATACTAGGGCGGGATGAGCAGTTCTTC.